This T cell receptor beta chain was recorded in a study of blood T cells in healthy people across ages. Alongside a J-beta primer mix, a sample-barcoded 5' primer served in a second PCR lasting roughly 7 to 11 cycles. TCRdb re-analysed the 5' RACE reads in MiXCR, keeping a single row per CDR3 protein. The sample consists of roughly 1.4 million distinct CDR3 sequences, 59% of them appearing once. This clonotype was detected a few times. The CDR3 is made up of 17 amino acids. Germline V gives CDR1 MGHRA, CDR2 YSYEKL. V shed 5 bases and J 0 bases; nucleotides not matched to a gene: 11. The clonotype comes from a man aged 18 to 29 in good health. Material: blood. The V call is TRBV4-1, the J call TRBJ2-7; the match to TRBD1 covers 9 bases. The CDR3 DNA sequence: TGCGCCAGCAGCACCCCTACTAGGACAGGGGTCTCCTACGAGCAGTACTTC. Residues: CASSTPTRTGVSYEQYF.